This record concerns one T cell receptor beta chain sequence. Its cognate antigen is unknown. The CDR3 has 13 residues. Per germline, CDR1 MNHEY and CDR2 SVGAGI. Trimming took 8 bases from V and 6 from J, leaving 14 bases between them. The source of the sample is a study of T-cell reconstitution after alpha-beta-depleted transplantation in children. Study-wide points: About two months after transplant, alpha-beta T cells reportedly came from several hundred expanded graft clones.

The TCRbeta library incorporated unique molecular identifiers. TCRdb processed the PCR reads anew with MiXCR; each CDR3 protein has one entry. The data show hundreds of thousands of distinct CDR3 sequences, roughly 15% seen once. V is TRBV6-5 and J is TRBJ2-1, with D perhaps given as TRBD1 or TRBD2 (5 bases each). The clonotype was recovered from a male patient younger than 18 who had a stem cell transplant for acute lymphoblastic leukemia, so the T cells may come from the graft donor. The sequencing here drew on PBMCs, mostly from graft donor cells, taken 360 days after TCRalphabeta/CD19-depleted stem cell transplant. DNA of the CDR3: TGTGCCAGCCGGGACCTCTGGACCAATGAGCAGTTCTTC. Amino acids: CASRDLWTNEQFF.